This record concerns one TCR beta chain sequence. Losses at the gene ends were 0 bases for V and 0 bases for J; bases not matched to a gene: 10. CDR3 size: 18 residues. From germline, CDR1 is SGHVS and CDR2 FQNEAQ. The data are from a study of technical replicates of blood from several donors. This table comes from immunoSEQ multiplex PCR, and its TCRdb copy is limited to in-frame clones, with some not included. The table shows roughly 85,000 clones, with 94% occurring only once. This chain joins TRBV7-8 and TRBJ2-5; TRBD2 aligns across 7 bases. This clonotype originated in a human donor in good health. The sample was T cells isolated from PBMCs. The CDR3 DNA follows: TGTGCCAGCAGCTTAGCGGTGGCGGGGGTCTTGTACCAAGAGACCCAGTACTTC. Translated: CASSLAVAGVLYQETQYF.